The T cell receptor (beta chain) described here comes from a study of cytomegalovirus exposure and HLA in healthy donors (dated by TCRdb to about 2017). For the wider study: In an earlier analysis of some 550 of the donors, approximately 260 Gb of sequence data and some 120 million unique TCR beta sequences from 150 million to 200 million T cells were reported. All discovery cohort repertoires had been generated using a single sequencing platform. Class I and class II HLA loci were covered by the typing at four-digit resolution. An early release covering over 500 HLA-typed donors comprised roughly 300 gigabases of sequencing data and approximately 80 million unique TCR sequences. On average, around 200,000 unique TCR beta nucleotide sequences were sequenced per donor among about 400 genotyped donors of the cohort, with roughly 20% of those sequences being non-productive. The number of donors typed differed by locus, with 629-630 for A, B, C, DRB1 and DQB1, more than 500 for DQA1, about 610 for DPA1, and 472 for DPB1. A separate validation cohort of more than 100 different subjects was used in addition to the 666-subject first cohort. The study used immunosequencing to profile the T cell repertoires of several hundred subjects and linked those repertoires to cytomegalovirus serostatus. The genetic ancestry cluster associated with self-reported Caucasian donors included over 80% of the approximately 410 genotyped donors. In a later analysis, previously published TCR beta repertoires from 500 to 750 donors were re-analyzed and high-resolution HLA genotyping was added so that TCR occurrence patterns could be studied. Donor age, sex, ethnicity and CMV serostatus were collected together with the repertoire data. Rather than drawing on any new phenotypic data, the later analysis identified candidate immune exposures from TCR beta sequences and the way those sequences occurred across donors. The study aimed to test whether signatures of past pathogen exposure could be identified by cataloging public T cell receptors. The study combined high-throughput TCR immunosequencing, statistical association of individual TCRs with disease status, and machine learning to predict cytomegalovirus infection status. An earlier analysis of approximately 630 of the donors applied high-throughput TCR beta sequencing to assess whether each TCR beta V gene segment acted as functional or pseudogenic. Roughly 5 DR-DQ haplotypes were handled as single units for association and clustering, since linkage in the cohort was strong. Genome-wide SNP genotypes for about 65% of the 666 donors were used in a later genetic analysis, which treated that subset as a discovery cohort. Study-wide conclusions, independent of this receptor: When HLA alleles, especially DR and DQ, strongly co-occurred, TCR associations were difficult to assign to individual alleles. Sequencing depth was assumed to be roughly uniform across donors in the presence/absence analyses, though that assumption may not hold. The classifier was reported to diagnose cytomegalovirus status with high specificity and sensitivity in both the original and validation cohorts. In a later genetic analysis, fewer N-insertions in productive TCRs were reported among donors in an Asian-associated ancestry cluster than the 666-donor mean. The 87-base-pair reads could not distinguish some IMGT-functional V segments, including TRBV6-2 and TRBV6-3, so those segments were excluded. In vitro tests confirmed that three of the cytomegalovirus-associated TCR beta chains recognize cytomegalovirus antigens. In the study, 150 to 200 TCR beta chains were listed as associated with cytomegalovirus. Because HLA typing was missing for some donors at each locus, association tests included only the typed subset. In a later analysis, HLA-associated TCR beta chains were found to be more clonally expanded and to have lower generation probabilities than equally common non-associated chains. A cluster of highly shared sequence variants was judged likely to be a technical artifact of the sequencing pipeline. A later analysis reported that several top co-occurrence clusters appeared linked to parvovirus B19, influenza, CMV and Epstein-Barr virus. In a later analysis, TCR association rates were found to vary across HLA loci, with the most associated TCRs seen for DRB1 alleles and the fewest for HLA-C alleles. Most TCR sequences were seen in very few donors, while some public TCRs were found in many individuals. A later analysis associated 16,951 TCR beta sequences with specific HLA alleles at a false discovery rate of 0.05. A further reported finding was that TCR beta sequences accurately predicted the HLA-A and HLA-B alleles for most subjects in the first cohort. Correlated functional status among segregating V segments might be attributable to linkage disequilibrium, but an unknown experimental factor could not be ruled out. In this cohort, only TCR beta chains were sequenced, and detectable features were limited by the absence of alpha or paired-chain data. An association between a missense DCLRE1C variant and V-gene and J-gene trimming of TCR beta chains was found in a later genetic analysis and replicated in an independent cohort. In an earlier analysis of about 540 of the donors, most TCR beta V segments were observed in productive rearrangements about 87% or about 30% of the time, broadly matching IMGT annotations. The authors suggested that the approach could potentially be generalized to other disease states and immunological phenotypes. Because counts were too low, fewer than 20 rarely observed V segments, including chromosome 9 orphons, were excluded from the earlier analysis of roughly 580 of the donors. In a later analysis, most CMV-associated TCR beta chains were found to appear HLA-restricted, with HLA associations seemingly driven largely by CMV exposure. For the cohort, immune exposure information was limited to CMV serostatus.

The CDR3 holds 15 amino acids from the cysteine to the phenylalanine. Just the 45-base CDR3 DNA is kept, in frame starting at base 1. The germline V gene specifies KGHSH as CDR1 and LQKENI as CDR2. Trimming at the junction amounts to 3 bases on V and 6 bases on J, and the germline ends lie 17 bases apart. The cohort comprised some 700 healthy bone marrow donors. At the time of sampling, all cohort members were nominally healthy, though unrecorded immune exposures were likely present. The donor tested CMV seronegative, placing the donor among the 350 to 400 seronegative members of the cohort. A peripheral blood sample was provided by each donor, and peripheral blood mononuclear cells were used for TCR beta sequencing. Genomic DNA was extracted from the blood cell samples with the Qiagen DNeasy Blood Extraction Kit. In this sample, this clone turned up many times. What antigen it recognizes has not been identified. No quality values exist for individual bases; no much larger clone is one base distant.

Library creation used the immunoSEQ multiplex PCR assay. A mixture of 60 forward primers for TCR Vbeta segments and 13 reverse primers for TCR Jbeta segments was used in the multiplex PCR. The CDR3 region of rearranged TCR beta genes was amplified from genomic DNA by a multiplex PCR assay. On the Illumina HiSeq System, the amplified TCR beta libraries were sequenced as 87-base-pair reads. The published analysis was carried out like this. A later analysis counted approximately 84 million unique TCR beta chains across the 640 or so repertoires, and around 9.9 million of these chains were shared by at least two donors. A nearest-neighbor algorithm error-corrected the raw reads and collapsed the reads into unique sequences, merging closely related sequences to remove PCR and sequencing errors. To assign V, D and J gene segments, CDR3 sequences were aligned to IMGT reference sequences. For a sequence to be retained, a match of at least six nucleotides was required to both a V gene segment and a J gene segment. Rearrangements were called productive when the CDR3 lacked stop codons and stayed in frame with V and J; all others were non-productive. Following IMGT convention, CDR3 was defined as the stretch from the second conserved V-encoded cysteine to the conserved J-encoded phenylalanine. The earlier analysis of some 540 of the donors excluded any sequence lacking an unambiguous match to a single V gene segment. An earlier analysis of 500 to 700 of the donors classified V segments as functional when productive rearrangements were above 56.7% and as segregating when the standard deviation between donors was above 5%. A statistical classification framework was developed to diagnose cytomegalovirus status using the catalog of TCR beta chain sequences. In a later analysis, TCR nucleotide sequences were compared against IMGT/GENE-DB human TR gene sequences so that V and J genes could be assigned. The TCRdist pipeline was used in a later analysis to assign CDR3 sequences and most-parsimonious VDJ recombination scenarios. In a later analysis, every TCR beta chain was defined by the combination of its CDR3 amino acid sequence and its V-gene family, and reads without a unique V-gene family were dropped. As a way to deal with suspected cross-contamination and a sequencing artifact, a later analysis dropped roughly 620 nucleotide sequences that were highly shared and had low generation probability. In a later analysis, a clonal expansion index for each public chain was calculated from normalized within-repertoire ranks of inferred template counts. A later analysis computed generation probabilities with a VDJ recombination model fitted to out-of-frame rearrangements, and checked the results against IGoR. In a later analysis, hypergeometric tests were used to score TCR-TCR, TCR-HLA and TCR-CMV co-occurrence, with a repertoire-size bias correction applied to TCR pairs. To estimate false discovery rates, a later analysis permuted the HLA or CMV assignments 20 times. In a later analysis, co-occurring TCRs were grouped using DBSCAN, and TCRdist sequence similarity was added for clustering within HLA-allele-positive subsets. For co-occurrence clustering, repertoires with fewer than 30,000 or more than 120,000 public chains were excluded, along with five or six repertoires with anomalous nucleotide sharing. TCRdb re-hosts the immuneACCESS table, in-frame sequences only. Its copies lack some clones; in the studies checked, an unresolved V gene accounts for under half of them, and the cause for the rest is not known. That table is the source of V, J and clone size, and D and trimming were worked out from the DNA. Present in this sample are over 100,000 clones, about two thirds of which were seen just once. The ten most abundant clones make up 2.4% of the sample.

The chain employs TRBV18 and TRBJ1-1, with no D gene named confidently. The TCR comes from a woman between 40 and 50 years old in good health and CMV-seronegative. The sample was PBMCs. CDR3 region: CASSPRGFGTSEAFF. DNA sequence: TGTGCCAGCTCACCCCGAGGGTTTGGAACATCTGAAGCTTTCTTT.